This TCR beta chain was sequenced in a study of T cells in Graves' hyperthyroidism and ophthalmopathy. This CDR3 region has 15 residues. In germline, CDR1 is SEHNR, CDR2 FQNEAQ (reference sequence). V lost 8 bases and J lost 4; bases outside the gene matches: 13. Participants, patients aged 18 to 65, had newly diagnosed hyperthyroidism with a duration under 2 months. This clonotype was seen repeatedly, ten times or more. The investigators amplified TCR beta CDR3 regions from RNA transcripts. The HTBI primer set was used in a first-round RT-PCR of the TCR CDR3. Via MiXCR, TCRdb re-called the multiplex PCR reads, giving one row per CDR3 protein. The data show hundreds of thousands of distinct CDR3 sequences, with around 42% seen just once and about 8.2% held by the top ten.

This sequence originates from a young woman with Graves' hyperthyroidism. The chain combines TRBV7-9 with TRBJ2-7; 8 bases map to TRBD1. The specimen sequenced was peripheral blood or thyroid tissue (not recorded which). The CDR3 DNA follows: TGTGCCAGCCGATCCCAGACAGGGGACGCATACGAGCAGTACTTC. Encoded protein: CASRSQTGDAYEQYF.